This TCR beta chain was profiled in a study of Ad26.COV2.S vaccination and SARS-CoV-2 variants. Overall study context: Donor allocation was to the COV1001 Ad26.COV2.S trial arm. Into the muscle, Ad26.COV2.S was dosed once or twice, 56 days apart. Study-wide results and limits: Substantial response breadth was reportedly seen for spike-specific CD8+ and CD4+ T cells after vaccination. Recipients given vaccine exceeded placebo recipients in spike-specific TCR breadth.

Treatment meaning: some 19 received Ad26.COV2.S at low or high dose, single or two shots; about 5 received placebo; per-sample allocation not given. Sampling was done on day 63 after the first vaccine or placebo injection. The method was immunoSEQ multiplex PCR; TCRdb's version includes in-frame clones alone and lacks a portion of them. This table has under 500,000 clones, around 92% appearing once. Of note for this clone: Its antigen is as yet unknown.

V shed 6 bases, J shed 4 bases, and the junction held 8 bases outside the gene matches. The V gene's germline CDR1 is SGHTA and CDR2 FQGNSA. CDR3 length equals 14 residues. This specimen consisted of peripheral blood, obtained in a trial of Ad26.COV2.S vaccine versus placebo. The genes are TRBV7-2 and TRBJ1-2, with 7 bases that match TRBD1. The receptor was isolated from a person between 18 and 60 years old who received the Ad26.COV2.S COVID-19 vaccine or a placebo. In nucleotides, the CDR3 is TGTGCCAGCAGATCCCTGGACAGGACCTATGGCTACACCTTC. It is translated as CASRSLDRTYGYTF.